The sequence of this T cell receptor (beta chain) was determined in a study of OX40 agonist ivuxolimab in advanced cancers. Whole-study results and caveats: CD4+ and CD8+ T cells in blood underwent clonal expansion by week 6 at 0.1 to 3.0 mg/kg.

The V gene lost 2 bases and the J gene lost 5 bases, with 15 bases spanning the gap. The germline V gene encodes CDR1 SGHAT and CDR2 FQNNGV. The CDR3 length is 16 residues. Of note for this clone: Its antigen remains unidentified.

Clones were read by immunoSEQ multiplex PCR, and TCRdb kept only the in-frame ones, dropping some. This repertoire shows 30,000 to 45,000 clones, 85% to 90% found once; its top ten account for approximately 31%. This chain connects TRBV11-2 to TRBJ2-2, with D possibly matching TRBD2 (6 bases). The input for sequencing was CD4+ or CD8+ T cells sorted from blood, taken in a trial of the OX40 agonist ivuxolimab. The clonotype comes from an adult with an advanced solid tumor such as melanoma, head and neck, liver or kidney cancer. CDR3 sequence (DNA): TGTGCCAGCAGCTTAACGACGGGGAGGTCTACCGGGGAGCTGTTTTTT. It yields the protein CASSLTTGRSTGELFF.